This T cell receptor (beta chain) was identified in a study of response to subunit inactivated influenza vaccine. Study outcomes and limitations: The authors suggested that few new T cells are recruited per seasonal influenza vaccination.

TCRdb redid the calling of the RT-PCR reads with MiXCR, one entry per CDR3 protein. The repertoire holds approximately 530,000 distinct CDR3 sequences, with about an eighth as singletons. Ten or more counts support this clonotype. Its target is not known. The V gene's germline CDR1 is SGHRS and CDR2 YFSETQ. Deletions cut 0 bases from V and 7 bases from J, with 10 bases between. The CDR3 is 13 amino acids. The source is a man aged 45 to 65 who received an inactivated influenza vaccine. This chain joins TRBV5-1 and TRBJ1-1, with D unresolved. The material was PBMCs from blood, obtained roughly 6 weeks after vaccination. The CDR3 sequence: CASSLEGIDEAFF. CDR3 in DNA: TGCGCCAGCAGCTTGGAAGGGATTGATGAAGCTTTCTTT. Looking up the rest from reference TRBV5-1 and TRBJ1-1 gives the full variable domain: KAGVTQTPRYLIKTRGQQVTLSCSPISGHRSVSWYQQTPGQGLQFLFEYFSETQRNKGNFPGRFSGRQFSNSRSEMNVSTLELGDSALYLCASSLEGIDEAFFGQGTRLTVV.